Listed below are T cell receptor beta chains from one sample, sequenced in a study of blood T cells in healthy people across ages. TCRdb redid the calling of the 5' RACE reads with MiXCR, one entry per CDR3 protein. The sample shows fewer than 2 million distinct CDR3 sequences, 30% to 40% of them seen only once. What was sequenced was blood. The receptors stem from a human donor in good health. The conserved cysteine and the conserved F or W are not part of the CDR3 here. The order of the fields is V gene, D gene, J gene, CDR3 protein. D genes are given only for firm matches.

>TRBV7-2|TRBD2|TRBJ2-7
ASSFRSGLAEQY
>TRBV12-3/TRBV12-4|TRBD1|TRBJ1-5
ASSLAGQSNQPQH
>TRBV5-1|TRBD1|TRBJ1-2
ASSETGGTGGYT
>TRBV6-1|TRBD2|TRBJ2-7
ASSVASGYEQY
>TRBV7-2|-|TRBJ2-7
ASSLVREVSEQY
>TRBV4-1|TRBD2|TRBJ2-3
ASSHRTSGARGDTQY
>TRBV5-1|-|TRBJ1-1
ASSLNIPGPNTEAF
>TRBV15|-|TRBJ1-1
ATSRAPATEAF
>TRBV4-1|-|TRBJ1-1
ASSQDLWGEDTEAF
>TRBV27|-|TRBJ1-5
ASTTGGEDQPQH
>TRBV9|TRBD1|TRBJ2-3
ASSVAGGESDTQY
>TRBV20-1|-|TRBJ2-1
SASRASGFDEQF
>TRBV29-1|-|TRBJ1-2
SGNSNYGYT
>TRBV20-1|-|TRBJ2-7
SGGPFSYEQY
>TRBV28|TRBD1|TRBJ2-1
ASTSPGTWDSNEQF
>TRBV6-5|-|TRBJ1-2
ASRKGQPYGYT
>TRBV5-1|TRBD1|TRBJ1-3
ASSLRDSRANTIY
>TRBV7-6|-|TRBJ2-7
ASSLGVGGGDEQY
>TRBV7-9|TRBD1|-
AAGTARSEQY
>TRBV20-1|-|TRBJ2-4
SAKPPTQLAKNIQY
>TRBV5-4|-|TRBJ1-2
ASSSPDYGYT
>TRBV6-5|TRBD2|TRBJ2-3
ASSIRLAGEGETQY